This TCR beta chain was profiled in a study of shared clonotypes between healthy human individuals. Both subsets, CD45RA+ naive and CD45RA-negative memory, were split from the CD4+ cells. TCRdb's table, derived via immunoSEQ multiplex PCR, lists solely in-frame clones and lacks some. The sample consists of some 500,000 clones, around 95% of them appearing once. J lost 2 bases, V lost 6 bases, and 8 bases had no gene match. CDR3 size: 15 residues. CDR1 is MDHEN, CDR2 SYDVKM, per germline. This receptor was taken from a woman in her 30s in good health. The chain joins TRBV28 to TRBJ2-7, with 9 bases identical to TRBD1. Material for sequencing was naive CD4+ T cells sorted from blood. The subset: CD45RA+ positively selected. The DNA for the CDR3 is TGTGCCAGCAGAACCGGGACAGGGTTTACCTACGAGCAGTACTTC. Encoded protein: CASRTGTGFTYEQYF. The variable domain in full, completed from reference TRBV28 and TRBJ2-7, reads DVKVTQSSRYLVKRTGEKVFLECVQDMDHENMFWYRQDPGLGLRLIYFSYDVKMKEKGDIPEGYSVSREKKERFSLILESASTNQTSMYLCASRTGTGFTYEQYFGPGTRLTVT.